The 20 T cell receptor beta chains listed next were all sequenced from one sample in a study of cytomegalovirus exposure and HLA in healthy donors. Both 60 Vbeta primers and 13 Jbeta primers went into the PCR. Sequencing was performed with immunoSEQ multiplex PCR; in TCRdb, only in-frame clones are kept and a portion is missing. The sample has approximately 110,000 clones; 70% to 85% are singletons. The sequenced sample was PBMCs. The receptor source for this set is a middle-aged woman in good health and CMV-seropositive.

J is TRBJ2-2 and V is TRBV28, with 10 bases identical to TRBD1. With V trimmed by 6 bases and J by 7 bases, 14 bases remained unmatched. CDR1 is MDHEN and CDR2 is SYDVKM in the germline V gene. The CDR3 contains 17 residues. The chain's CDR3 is CASSPPLGQGTVGELFF. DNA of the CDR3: TGTGCCAGCAGCCCCCCCTTGGGACAGGGGACGGTCGGGGAGCTGTTTTTT.

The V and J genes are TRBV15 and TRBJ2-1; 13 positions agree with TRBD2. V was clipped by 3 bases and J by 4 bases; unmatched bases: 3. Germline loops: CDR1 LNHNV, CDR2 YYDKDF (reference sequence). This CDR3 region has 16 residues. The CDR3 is CATSRRLAGGYNEQFF. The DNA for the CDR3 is TGTGCCACCAGCAGGCGACTAGCGGGAGGATACAATGAGCAGTTCTTC.

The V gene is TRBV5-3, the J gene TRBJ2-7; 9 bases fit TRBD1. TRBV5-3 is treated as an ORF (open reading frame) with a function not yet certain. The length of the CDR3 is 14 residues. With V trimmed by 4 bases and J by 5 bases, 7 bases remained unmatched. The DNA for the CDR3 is TGTGCCAGAAGCGGAAACAGGGGGCAGGACGAGCAGTACTTC. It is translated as CARSGNRGQDEQYF.

CDR3 amino acids: CASSRGATGRGGEAFF. CDR3 in DNA: TGTGCCAGCAGCCGAGGGGCCACAGGAAGAGGGGGTGAAGCTTTCTTT. V usage is TRBV5-4 and J usage is TRBJ1-1, with a weak D call TRBD1 (6 bases). Looked up from germline, CDR1 is SGHNT and CDR2 is YYREEE (reference sequence). The CDR3 spans 16 residues. V was shortened by 4 bases and J by 7 bases, with 23 bases between the two germline ends.

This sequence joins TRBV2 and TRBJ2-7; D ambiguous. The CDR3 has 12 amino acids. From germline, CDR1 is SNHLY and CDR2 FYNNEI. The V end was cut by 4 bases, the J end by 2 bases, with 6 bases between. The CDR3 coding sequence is TGTGCCAGCAGTGCCCTTACCTACGAGCAGTACTTC. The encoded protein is CASSALTYEQYF.

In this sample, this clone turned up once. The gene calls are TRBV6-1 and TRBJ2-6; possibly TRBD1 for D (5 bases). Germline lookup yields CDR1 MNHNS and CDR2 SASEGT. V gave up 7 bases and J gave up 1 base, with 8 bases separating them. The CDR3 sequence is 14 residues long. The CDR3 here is CASKKGSGANVLTF. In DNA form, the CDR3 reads TGTGCCAGCAAAAAGGGGTCTGGGGCCAACGTCCTGACTTTC.

CDR3 in amino acids: CASSRDHSNQPQHF. The CDR3 nucleotides read TGTGCCAGCAGCCGGGATCATAGCAATCAGCCCCAGCATTTT. The chain uses TRBV6-5 and TRBJ1-5; D gene uncertain. V was pared by 6 bases and J by 0 bases, with 9 bases between. The CDR3 is 14 amino acids. Per the germline V gene, CDR1 is MNHEY and CDR2 is SVGAGI.

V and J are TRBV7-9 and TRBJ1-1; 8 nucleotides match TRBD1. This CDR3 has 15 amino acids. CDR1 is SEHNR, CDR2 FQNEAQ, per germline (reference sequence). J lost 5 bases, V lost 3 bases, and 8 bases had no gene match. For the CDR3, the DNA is TGTGCCAGCAGCTTTCCAGGGGGCGAGAGGACTGAAGCTTTCTTT. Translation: CASSFPGGERTEAFF.

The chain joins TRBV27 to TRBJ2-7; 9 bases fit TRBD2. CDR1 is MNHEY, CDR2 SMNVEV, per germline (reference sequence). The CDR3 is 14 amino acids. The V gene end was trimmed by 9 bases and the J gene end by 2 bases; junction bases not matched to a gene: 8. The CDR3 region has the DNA TGTGCCAGTTGGGGACTAGCCGGAGCCTACGAGCAGTACTTC. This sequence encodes CASWGLAGAYEQYF.

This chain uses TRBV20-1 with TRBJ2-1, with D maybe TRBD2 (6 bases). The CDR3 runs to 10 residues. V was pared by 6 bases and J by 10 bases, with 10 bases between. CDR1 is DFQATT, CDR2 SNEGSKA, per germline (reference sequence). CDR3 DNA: TGCAGTGCGGCTCGGGAGGAGCAGTTCTTC. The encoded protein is CSAAREEQFF.

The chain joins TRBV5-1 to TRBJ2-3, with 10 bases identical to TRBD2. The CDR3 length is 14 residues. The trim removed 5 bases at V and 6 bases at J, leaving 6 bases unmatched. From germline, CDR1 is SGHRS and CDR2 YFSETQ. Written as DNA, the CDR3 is TGCGCCAGCAGTCTAGCGGGAGCATCCGATACGCAGTATTTT. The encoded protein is CASSLAGASDTQYF. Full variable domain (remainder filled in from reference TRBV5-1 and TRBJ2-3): KAGVTQTPRYLIKTRGQQVTLSCSPISGHRSVSWYQQTPGQGLQFLFEYFSETQRNKGNFPGRFSGRQFSNSRSEMNVSTLELGDSALYLCASSLAGASDTQYFGPGTRLTVL.

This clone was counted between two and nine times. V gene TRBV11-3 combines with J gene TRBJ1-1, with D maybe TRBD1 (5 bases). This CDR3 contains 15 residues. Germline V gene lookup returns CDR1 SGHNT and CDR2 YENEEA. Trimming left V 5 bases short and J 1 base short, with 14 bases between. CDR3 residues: CASSVGGQGNTEAFF. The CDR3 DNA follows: TGTGCCAGCAGCGTCGGTGGGCAGGGGAACACTGAAGCTTTCTTT.

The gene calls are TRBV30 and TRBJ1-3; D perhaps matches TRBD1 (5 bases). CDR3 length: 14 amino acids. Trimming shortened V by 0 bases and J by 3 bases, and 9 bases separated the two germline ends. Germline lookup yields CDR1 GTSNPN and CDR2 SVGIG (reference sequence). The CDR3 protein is CAWSVAGLGNTIYF. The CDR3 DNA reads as TGTGCCTGGAGTGTAGCGGGGCTTGGAAACACCATATATTTT.

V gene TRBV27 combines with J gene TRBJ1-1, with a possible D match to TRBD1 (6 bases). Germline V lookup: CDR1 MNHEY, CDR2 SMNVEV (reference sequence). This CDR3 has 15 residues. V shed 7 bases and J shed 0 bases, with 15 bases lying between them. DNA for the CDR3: TGTGCCAGCATGGTATCTGGGGGCATGAACACTGAAGCTTTCTTT. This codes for CASMVSGGMNTEAFF.

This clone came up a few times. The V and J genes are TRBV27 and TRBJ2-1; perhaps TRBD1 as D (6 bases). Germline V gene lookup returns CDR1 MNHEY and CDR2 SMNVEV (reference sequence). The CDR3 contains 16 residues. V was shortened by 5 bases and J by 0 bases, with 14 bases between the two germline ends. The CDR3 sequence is CASSADQGSSYNEQFF. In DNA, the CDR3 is TGTGCCAGCAGTGCCGATCAGGGGAGCTCCTACAATGAGCAGTTCTTC.

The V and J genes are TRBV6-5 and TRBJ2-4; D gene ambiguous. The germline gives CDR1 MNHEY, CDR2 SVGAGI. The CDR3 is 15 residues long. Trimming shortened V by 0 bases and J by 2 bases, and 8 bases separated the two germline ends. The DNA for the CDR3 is TGTGCCAGCAGTTACTCATTCGGGTCCAAAAACATTCAGTACTTC. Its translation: CASSYSFGSKNIQYF.

This CDR3 is CAWNLDRGNTIYF. The CDR3 nucleotides read TGTGCCTGGAACCTCGACAGGGGGAACACCATATATTTT. The chain couples TRBV30 to TRBJ1-3; 9 bases are shared with TRBD1. Germline V gene lookup returns CDR1 GTSNPN and CDR2 SVGIG (reference sequence). Unmatched junction bases numbered 5, after V lost 4 bases and J lost 7 bases. This CDR3 is 13 amino acids long.

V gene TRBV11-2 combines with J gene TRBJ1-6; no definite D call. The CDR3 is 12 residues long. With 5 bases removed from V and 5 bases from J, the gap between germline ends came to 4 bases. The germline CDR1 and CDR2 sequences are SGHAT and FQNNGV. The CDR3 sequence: CASSPDNSPLHF. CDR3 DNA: TGTGCCAGCAGCCCCGATAATTCACCCCTCCACTTT.

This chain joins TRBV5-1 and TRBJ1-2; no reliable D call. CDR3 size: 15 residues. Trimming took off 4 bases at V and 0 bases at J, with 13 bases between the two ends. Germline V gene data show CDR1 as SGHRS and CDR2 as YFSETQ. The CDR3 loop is CASSPPAGANYGYTF. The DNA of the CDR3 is TGCGCCAGCAGCCCCCCGGCTGGAGCTAACTATGGCTACACCTTC.

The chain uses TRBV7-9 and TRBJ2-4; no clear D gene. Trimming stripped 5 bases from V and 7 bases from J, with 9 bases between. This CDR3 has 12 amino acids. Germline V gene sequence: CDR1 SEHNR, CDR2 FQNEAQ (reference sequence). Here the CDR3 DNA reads TGTGCCAGCAGCCCTACCGGGAACATTCAGTACTTC. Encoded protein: CASSPTGNIQYF.